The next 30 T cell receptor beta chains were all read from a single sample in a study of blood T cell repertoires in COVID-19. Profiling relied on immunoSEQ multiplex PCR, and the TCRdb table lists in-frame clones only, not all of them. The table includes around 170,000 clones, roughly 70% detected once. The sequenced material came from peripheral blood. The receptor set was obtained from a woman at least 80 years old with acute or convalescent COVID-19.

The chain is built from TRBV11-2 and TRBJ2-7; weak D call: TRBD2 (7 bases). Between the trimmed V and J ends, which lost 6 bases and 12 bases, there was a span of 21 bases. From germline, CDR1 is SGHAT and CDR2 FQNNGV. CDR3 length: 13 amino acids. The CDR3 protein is CASSFAGEGQLYF. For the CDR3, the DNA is TGTGCCAGCAGTTTCGCGGGGGAGGGACAATTGTACTTC.

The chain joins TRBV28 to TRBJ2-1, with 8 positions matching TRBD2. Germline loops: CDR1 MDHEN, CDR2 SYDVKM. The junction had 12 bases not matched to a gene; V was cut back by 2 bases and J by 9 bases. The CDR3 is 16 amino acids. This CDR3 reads CASSLIIGGRSGEQFF. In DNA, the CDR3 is TGTGCCAGCAGTTTAATAATCGGCGGGAGGTCGGGTGAGCAGTTCTTC. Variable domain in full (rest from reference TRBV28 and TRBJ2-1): DVKVTQSSRYLVKRTGEKVFLECVQDMDHENMFWYRQDPGLGLRLIYFSYDVKMKEKGDIPEGYSVSREKKERFSLILESASTNQTSMYLCASSLIIGGRSGEQFFGPGTRLTVL.

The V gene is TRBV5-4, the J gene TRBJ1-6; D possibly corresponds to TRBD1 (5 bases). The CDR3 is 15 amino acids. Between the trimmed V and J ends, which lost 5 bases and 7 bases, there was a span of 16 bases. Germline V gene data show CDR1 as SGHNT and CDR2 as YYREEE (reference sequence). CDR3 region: CASSLPGLQNSPLHF. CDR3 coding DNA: TGTGCCAGCAGTTTGCCGGGACTGCAGAATTCACCCCTCCACTTT.

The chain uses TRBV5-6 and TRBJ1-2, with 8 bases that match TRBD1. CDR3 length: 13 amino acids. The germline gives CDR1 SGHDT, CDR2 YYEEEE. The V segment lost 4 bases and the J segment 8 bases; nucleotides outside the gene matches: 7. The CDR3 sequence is CASSLDRGDGYTF. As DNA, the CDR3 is TGTGCCAGCAGCCTAGACAGGGGTGACGGCTACACCTTC.

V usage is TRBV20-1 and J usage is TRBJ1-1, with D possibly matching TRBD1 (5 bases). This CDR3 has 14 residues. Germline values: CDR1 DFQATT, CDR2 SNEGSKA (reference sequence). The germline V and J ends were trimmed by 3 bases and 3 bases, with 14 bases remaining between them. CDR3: CSASSGDLDTEAFF. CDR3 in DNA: TGCAGTGCTAGTTCGGGGGACCTCGACACTGAAGCTTTCTTT.

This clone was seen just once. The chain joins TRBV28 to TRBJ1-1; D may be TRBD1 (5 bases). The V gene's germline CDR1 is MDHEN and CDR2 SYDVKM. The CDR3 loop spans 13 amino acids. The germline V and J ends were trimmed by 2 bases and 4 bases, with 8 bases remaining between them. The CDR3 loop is CASSLPGVTEAFF. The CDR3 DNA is TGTGCCAGCAGTTTACCGGGGGTCACTGAAGCTTTCTTT.

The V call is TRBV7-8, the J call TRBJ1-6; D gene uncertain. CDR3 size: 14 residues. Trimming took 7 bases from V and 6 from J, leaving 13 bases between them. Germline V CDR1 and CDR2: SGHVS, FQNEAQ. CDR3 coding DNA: TGTGCCAGCAACGTCGGAGAGATTAATTCACCCCTCCACTTT. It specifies CASNVGEINSPLHF.

This chain's CDR3 is CASSSWNEGVGQYF. The CDR3 DNA sequence: TGTGCCAGCAGCTCATGGAATGAGGGGGTAGGGCAGTATTTT. The chain uses TRBV5-8 and TRBJ2-3, with a weak D call TRBD1 (6 bases). The germline CDR1 and CDR2 sequences are SGHTS and YDEGEE. Trimming took off 3 bases at V and 11 bases at J, with 19 bases between the two ends. This CDR3 comprises 14 residues.

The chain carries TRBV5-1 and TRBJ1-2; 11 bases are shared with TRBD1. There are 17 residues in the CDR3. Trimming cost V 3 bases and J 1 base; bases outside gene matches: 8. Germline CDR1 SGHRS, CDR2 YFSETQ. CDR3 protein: CASSSGQGAHLNYGYTF. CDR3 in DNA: TGCGCCAGCAGCTCCGGACAGGGGGCACACCTTAACTATGGCTACACCTTC.

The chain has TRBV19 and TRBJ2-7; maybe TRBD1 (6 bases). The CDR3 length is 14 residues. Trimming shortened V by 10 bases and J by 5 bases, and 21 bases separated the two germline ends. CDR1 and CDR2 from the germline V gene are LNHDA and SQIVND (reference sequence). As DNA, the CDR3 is TGTGCCACCTCTGAGTGGGCAGGGGAAGACGAGCAGTACTTC. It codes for CATSEWAGEDEQYF.

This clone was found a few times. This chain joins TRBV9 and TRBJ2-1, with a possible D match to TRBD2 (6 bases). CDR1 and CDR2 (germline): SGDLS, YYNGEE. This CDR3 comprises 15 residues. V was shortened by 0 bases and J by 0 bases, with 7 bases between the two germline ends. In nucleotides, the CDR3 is TGTGCCAGCAGCGTAGTCGGGAGCTCCTACAATGAGCAGTTCTTC. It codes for CASSVVGSSYNEQFF. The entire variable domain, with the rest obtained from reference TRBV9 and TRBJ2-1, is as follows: DSGVTQTPKHLITATGQRVTLRCSPRSGDLSVYWYQQSLDQGLQFLIQYYNGEERAKGNILERFSAQQFPDLHSELNLSSLELGDSALYFCASSVVGSSYNEQFFGPGTRLTVL.

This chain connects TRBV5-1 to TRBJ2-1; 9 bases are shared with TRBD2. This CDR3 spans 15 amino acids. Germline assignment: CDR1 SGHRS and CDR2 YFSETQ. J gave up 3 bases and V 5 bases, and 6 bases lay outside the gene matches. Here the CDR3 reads CASSLAGVGYNEQFF. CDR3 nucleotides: TGCGCCAGCAGTTTAGCGGGAGTAGGCTACAATGAGCAGTTCTTC.

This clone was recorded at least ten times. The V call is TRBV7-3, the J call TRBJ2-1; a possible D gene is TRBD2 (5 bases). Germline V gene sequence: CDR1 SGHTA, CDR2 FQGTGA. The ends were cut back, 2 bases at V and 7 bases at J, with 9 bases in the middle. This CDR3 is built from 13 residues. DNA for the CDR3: TGTGCCAGCAGCTTAGGGCCGGGGAATGAGCAGTTCTTC. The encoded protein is CASSLGPGNEQFF.

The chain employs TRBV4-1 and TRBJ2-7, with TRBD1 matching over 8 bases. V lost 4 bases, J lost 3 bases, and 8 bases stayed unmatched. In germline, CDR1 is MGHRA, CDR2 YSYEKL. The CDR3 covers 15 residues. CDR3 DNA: TGCGCCAGCAGCCCTAGACAGGGGAGGAACTACGAGCAGTACTTC. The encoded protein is CASSPRQGRNYEQYF.

CDR3 protein: CASSEDRLNNEQFF. The DNA for the CDR3 is TGTGCCAGCTCCGAGGACAGGCTAAACAATGAGCAGTTCTTC. V gene TRBV18 combines with J gene TRBJ2-1; 7 nucleotides align to TRBD1. The CDR3 runs to 14 residues. CDR1 and CDR2 from the germline V gene are KGHSH and LQKENI. The ends lost 6 bases at V and 5 bases at J; junction bases unmatched: 7.

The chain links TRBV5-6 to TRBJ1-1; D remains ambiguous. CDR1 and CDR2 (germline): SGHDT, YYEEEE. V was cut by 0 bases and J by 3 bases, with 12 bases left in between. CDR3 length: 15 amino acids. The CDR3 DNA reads TGTGCCAGCAGCTTGGTGGGCAGTCAATACACTGAAGCTTTCTTT. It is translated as CASSLVGSQYTEAFF.

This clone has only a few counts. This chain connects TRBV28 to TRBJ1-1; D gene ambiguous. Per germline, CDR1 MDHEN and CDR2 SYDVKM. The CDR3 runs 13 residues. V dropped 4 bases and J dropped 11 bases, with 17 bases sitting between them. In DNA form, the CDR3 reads TGTGCCAGCAGTTCGGAGACCGGTAGGCCGGCTTTCTTT. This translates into CASSSETGRPAFF.

As DNA, the CDR3 is TGCGCCAGTGGACAGAGCTCCTACAATGAGCAGTTCTTC. Amino acids: CASGQSSYNEQFF. The genes are TRBV5-1 and TRBJ2-1; tentative D call: TRBD1 (6 bases). This CDR3 has 13 residues. Germline values: CDR1 SGHRS, CDR2 YFSETQ. V lost 8 bases and J 0 bases, leaving 9 bases between the germline ends.

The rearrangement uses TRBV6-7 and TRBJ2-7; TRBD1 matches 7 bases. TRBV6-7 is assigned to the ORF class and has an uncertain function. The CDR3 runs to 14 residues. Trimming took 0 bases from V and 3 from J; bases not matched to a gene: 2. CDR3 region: CASSYSRQGYEQYF. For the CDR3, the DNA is TGTGCCAGCAGTTACTCGAGACAGGGCTACGAGCAGTACTTC.

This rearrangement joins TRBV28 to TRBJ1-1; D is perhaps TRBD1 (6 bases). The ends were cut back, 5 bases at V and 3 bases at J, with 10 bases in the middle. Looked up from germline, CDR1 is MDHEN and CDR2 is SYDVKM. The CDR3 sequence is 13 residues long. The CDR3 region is CASSVQGYTEAFF. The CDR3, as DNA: TGTGCCAGCAGTGTACAGGGATACACTGAAGCTTTCTTT.

The CDR3 sequence: CASSPRTGNTEAFF. CDR3 coding DNA: TGTGCCAGCAGTCCCCGTACGGGGAACACTGAAGCTTTCTTT. The gene calls are TRBV11-2 and TRBJ1-1; D call uncertain. The germline V gene has CDR1 SGHAT and CDR2 FQNNGV. CDR3 length: 14 amino acids. Trimming removed 6 bases from V and 1 base from J, with 12 bases in between. Combining the CDR3 with reference TRBV11-2 and TRBJ1-1 gives the whole variable domain EAGVAQSPRYKIIEKRQSVAFWCNPISGHATLYWYQQILGQGPKLLIQFQNNGVVDDSQLPKDRFSAERLKGVDSTLKIQPAKLEDSAVYLCASSPRTGNTEAFFGQGTRLTVV.

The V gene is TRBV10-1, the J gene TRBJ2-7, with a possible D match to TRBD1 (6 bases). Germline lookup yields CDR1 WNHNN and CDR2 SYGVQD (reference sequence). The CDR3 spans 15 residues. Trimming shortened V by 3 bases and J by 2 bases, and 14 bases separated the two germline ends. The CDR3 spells CASSDQQGIAYEQYF. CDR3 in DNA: TGCGCCAGCAGTGACCAACAGGGTATAGCCTACGAGCAGTACTTC.

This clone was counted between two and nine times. The CDR3 is CASSSGLAGGGELFF. CDR3 DNA sequence: TGTGCCAGCAGCTCGGGACTCGCGGGAGGTGGGGAGCTGTTTTTT. The chain carries TRBV5-4 and TRBJ2-2; 8 bases line up with TRBD2. Trimming cost V 3 bases and J 8 bases; bases outside gene matches: 9. The V gene's germline CDR1 is SGHNT and CDR2 YYREEE (reference sequence). The CDR3 totals 15 residues.

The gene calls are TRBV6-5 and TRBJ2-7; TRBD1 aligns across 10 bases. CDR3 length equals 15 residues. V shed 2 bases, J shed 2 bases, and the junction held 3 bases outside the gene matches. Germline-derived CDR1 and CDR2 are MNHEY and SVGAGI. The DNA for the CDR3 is TGTGCCAGCAGTTACGACGGGACAGGGGCCTACGAGCAGTACTTC. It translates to CASSYDGTGAYEQYF.

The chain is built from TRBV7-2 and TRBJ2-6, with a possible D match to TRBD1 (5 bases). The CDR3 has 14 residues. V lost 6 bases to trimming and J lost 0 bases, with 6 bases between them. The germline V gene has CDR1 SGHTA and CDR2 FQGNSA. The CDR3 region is CASSRGSGANVLTF. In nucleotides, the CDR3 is TGTGCCAGCAGTAGGGGCTCTGGGGCCAACGTCCTGACTTTC.

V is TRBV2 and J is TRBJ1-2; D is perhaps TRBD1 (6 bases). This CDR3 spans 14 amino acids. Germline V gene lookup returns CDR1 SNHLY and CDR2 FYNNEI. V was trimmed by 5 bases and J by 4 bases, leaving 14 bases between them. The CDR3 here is CASSIRQESYGYTF. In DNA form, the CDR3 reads TGTGCCAGCAGTATTAGACAGGAGAGCTATGGCTACACCTTC.

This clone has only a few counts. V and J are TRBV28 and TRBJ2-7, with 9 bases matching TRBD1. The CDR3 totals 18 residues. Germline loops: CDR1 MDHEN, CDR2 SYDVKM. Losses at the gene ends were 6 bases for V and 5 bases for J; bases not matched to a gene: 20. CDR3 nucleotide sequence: TGTGCCAGCAGCAGGGAAACCTACAGGGGGCGCAATCGGAACGAGCAGTACTTC. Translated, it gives CASSRETYRGRNRNEQYF.

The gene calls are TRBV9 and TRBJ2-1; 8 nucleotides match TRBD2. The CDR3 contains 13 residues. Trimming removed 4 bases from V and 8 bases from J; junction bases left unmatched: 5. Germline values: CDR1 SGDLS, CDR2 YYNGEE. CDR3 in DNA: TGTGCCAGCAGCACAGGACTAGCCCATGAGCAGTTCTTC. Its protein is CASSTGLAHEQFF.

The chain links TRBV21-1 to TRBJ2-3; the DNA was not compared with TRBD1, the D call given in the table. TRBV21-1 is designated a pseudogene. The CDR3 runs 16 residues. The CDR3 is CASTKKGQGRTDTQYF. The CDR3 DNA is TGTGCCAGCACCAAAAAGGGACAGGGAAGAACAGATACGCAGTATTTT.

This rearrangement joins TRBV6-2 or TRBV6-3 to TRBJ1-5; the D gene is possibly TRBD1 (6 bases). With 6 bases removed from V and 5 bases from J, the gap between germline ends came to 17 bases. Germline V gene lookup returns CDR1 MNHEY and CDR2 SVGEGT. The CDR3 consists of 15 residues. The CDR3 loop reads CASSQVTSGDQPQHF. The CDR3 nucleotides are TGTGCCAGCAGCCAAGTTACGTCAGGGGATCAGCCCCAGCATTTT.